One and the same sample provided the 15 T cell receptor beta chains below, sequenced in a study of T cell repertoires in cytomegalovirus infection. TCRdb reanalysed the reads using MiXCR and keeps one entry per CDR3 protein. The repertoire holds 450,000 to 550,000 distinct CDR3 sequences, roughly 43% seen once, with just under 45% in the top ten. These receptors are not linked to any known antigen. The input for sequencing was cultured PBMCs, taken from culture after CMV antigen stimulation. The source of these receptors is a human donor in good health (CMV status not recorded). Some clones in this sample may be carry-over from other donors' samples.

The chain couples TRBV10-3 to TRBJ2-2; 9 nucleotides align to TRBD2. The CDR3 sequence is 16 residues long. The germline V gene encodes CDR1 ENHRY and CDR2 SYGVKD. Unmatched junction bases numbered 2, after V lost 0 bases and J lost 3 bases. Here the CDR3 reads CAISESAGGHTGELFF. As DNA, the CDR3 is TGTGCCATCAGTGAGTCGGCGGGGGGGCACACCGGGGAGCTGTTTTTT.

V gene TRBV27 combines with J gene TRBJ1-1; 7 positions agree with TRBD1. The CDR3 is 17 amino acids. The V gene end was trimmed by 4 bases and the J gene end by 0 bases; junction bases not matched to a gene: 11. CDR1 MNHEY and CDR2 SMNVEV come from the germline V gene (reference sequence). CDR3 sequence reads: CASSSYRGATVNTEAFF. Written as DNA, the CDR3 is TGTGCCAGCAGTTCCTACAGGGGCGCGACTGTGAACACTGAAGCTTTCTTT.

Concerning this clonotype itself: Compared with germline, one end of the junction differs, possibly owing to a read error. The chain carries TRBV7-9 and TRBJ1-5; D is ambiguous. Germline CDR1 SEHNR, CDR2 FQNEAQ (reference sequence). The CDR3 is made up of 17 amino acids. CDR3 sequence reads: CAGSFGSLMEANQPQHF. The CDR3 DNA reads TGTGCCGGCAGCTTTGGGTCCCTCATGGAGGCCAATCAGCCCCAGCATTTT.

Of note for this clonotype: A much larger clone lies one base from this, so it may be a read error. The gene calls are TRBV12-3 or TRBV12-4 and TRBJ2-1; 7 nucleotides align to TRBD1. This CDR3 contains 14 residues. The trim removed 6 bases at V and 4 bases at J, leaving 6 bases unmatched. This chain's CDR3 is CASSRDSAYNEQFF. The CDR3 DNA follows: TGTGCCAGCAGCCGGGACAGCGCATACAATGAGCAGTTCTTC.

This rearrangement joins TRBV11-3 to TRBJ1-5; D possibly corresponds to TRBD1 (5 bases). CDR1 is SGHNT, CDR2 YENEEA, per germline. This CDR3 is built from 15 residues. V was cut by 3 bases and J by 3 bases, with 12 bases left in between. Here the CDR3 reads CASSLGQRDNQPQHF. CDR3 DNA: TGTGCCAGCAGCTTGGGGCAGAGAGACAATCAGCCCCAGCATTTT.

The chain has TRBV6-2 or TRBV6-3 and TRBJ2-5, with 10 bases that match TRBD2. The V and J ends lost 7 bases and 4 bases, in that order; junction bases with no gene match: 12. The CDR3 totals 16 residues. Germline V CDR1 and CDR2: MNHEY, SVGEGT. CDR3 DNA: TGTGCCAGCACCGTTCGCAGCGGGGGGGGATCAGAGACCCAGTACTTC. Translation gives CASTVRSGGGSETQYF.

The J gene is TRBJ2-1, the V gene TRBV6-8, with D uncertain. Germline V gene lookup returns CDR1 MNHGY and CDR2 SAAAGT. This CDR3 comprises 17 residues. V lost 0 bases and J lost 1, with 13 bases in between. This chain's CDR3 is CASSYSNGRASYNEQFF. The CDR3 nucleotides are TGTGCCAGCAGTTACTCGAATGGTAGGGCATCCTACAATGAGCAGTTCTTC.

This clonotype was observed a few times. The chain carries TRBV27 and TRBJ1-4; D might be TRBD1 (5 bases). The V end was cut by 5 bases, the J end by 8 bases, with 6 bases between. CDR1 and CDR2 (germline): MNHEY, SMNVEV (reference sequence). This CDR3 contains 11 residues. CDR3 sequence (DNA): TGTGCCAGCAGTGCAGGGGAAAAACTGTTTTTT. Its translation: CASSAGEKLFF. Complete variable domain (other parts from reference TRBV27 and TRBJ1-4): EAQVTQNPRYLITVTGKKLTVTCSQNMNHEYMSWYRQDPGLGLRQIYYSMNVEVTDKGDVPEGYKVSRKEKRNFPLILESPSPNQTSLYFCASSAGEKLFFGSGTQLSVL.

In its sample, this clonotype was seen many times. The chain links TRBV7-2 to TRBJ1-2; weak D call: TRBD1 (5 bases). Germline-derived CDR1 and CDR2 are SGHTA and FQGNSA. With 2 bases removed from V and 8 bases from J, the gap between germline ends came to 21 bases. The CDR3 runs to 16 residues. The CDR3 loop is CASSLFGMGLYEGYTF. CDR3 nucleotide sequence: TGTGCCAGCAGCTTATTTGGCATGGGGCTATATGAGGGCTACACCTTC.

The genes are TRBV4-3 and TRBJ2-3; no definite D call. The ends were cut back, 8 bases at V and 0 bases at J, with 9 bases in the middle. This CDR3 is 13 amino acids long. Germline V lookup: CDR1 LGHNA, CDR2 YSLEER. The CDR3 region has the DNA TGCGCCAGCGCGGTGACTAGCACAGATACGCAGTATTTT. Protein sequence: CASAVTSTDTQYF.

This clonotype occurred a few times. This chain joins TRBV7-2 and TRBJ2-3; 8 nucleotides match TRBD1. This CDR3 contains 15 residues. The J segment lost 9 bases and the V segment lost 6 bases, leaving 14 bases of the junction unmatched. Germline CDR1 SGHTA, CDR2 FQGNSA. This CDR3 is CASSQDRVGVATQYF. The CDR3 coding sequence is TGTGCCAGCAGTCAGGACAGGGTGGGGGTGGCCACGCAGTATTTT.

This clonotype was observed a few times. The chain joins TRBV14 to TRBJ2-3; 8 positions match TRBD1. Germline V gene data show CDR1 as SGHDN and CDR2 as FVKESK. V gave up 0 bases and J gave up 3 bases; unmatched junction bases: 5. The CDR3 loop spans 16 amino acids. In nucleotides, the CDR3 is TGTGCCAGCAGCCAAGAGAGACAGGGGTTGACAGATACGCAGTATTTT. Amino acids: CASSQERQGLTDTQYF.

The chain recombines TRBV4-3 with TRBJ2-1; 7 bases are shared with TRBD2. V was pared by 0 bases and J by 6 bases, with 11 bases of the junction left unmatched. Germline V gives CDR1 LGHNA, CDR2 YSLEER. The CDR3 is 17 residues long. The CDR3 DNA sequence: TGCGCCAGCAGCCAAGACGCTACGGGAGGTAGGGGCAATGAGCAGTTCTTC. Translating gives CASSQDATGGRGNEQFF.

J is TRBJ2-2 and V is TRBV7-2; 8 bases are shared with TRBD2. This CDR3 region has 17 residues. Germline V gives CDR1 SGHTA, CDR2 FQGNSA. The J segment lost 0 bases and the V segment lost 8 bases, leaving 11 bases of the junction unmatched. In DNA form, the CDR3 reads TGTGCCAGCCGAAGAGCGGGGGCCTACACGAACACCGGGGAGCTGTTTTTT. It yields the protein CASRRAGAYTNTGELFF.

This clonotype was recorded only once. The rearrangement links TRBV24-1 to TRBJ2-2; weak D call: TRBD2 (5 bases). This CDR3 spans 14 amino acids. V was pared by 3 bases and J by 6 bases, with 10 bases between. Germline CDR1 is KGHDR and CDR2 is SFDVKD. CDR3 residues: CATSDGGLAGELFF. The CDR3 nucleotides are TGTGCCACCAGTGATGGCGGGCTAGCCGGGGAGCTGTTTTTT.